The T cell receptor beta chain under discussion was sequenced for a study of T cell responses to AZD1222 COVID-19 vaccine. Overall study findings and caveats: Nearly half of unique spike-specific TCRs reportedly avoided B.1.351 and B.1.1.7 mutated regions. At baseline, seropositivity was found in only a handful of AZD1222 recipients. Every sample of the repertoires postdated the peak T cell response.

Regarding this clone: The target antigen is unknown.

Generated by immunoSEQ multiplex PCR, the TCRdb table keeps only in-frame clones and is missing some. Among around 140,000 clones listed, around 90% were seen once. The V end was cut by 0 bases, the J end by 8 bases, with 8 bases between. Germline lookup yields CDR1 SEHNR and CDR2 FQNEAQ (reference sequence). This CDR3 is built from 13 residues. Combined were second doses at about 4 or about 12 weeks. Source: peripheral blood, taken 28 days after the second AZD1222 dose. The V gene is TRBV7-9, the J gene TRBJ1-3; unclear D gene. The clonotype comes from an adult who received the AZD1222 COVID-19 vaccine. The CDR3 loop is CASSLALGYTIYF. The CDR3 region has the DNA TGTGCCAGCAGCTTAGCGCTGGGGTACACCATATATTTT.